The 11 T cell receptor beta chains given below trace back to one sample, sequenced in a study of cytomegalovirus exposure and HLA in healthy donors. The study ran its PCR with 60 Vbeta and 13 Jbeta primers. This table comes from immunoSEQ multiplex PCR, and its TCRdb copy is limited to in-frame clones, with some not included. The repertoire holds under 200,000 clones, approximately 84% seen once, with roughly 1% in the top ten. Sequencing was carried out using PBMCs. These TCRs come from a man under 40 in good health and CMV-seronegative.

This chain joins TRBV7-9 and TRBJ2-1; D gene uncertain. CDR1 and CDR2 (germline): SEHNR, FQNEAQ (reference sequence). Trimming shortened V by 4 bases and J by 4 bases, and 14 bases separated the two germline ends. The CDR3 is 15 residues long. The CDR3 loop reads CASSSWSQQYNEQFF. DNA for the CDR3: TGTGCCAGCAGCTCATGGTCCCAACAATACAATGAGCAGTTCTTC. Based on the CDR3 plus reference TRBV7-9 and TRBJ2-1, the full variable domain is DTGVSQNPRHKITKRGQNVTFRCDPISEHNRLYWYRQTLGQGPEFLTYFQNEAQLEKSRLLSDRFSAERPKGSFSTLEIQRTEQGDSAMYLCASSSWSQQYNEQFFGPGTRLTVL.

V and J are TRBV28 and TRBJ1-4, with 10 bases fitting TRBD1. Looked up from germline, CDR1 is MDHEN and CDR2 is SYDVKM. V was clipped by 6 bases and J by 3 bases; unmatched bases: 13. The CDR3 consists of 18 residues. CDR3 sequence reads: CASSGAGQGTGANEKLFF. Written as DNA, the CDR3 is TGTGCCAGCAGCGGAGCGGGACAGGGGACTGGAGCTAATGAAAAACTGTTTTTT.

CDR3 in DNA: TGTGCCATCAGGGGCGGACAGGGTATCGCAGATACGCAGTATTTT. Amino acid sequence: CAIRGGQGIADTQYF. The genes are TRBV10-3 and TRBJ2-3; TRBD1 aligns across 8 bases. This CDR3 region has 15 residues. Losses at the gene ends were 6 bases for V and 4 bases for J; bases not matched to a gene: 9. Germline-derived CDR1 and CDR2 are ENHRY and SYGVKD.

This rearrangement joins TRBV18 to TRBJ2-5, with 10 bases that match TRBD1. The end of the DNA is better explained by TRBJ2-7, so the J call may be wrong. The CDR3 has 14 amino acids. Germline V lookup: CDR1 KGHSH, CDR2 LQKENI. The CDR3 here is CASLPGQGPYEQYF. The CDR3, as DNA: TGTGCCAGCTTACCGGGACAGGGGCCCTACGAGCAGTACTTC.

V gene TRBV5-5 combines with J gene TRBJ1-5; tentatively, D is TRBD1 (5 bases). In germline, CDR1 is SGHKS, CDR2 YYEKEE (reference sequence). The V end was cut by 4 bases, the J end by 6 bases, with 17 bases between. The CDR3 has 15 amino acids. Here the CDR3 reads CASSPQIGEGQPQHF. CDR3 nucleotides: TGTGCCAGCAGCCCCCAAATAGGGGAGGGTCAGCCCCAGCATTTT.

In its sample, this clone was seen a few times. The chain is built from TRBV11-3 and TRBJ2-5; 10 bases align to TRBD2. After removal of 2 bases from V and 5 bases from J, the junction contained 8 bases not matched to a gene. Germline V CDR1 and CDR2: SGHNT, YENEEA. The CDR3 has 16 amino acids. This chain's CDR3 is CASSLTQREGLETQYF. As DNA, the CDR3 is TGTGCCAGCAGCTTAACACAGCGGGAGGGCCTGGAGACCCAGTACTTC.

This clone was observed a few times. The chain is built from TRBV5-1 and TRBJ2-1; D perhaps matches TRBD1 (5 bases). Germline values: CDR1 SGHRS, CDR2 YFSETQ. The CDR3 runs to 16 residues. V lost 1 base, J lost 0 bases, and 11 bases lay in between. The CDR3 DNA reads TGCGCCAGCAGCTTGAGACAGCTCAGCTCCTACAATGAGCAGTTCTTC. It specifies CASSLRQLSSYNEQFF.

The chain employs TRBV11-3 and TRBJ1-1; D is ambiguous. Trimming removed 3 bases from V and 5 bases from J, with 7 bases in between. The CDR3 consists of 12 residues. Germline CDR1 SGHNT, CDR2 YENEEA. The CDR3 region has the DNA TGTGCCAGCAGCTTTGAGTGGACTGAAGCTTTCTTT. This sequence encodes CASSFEWTEAFF. The full variable domain, with the rest looked up from reference TRBV11-3 and TRBJ1-1, is EAGVVQSPRYKIIEKKQPVAFWCNPISGHNTLYWYLQNLGQGPELLIRYENEEAVDDSQLPKDRFSAERLKGVDSTLKIQPAELGDSAVYLCASSFEWTEAFFGQGTRLTVV.

Only a few counts were recorded for this clone. The gene calls are TRBV19 and TRBJ2-7; perhaps TRBD1 as D (7 bases). V lost 1 base to trimming and J lost 2 bases, with 15 bases between them. Germline V gene lookup returns CDR1 LNHDA and CDR2 SQIVND (reference sequence). There are 16 residues in the CDR3. The CDR3: CASSIVPSGGPYEQYF. The CDR3 DNA reads as TGTGCCAGTAGTATAGTCCCGTCAGGGGGGCCCTACGAGCAGTACTTC. The complete variable domain, with remaining parts taken from reference TRBV19 and TRBJ2-7, reads DGGITQSPKYLFRKEGQNVTLSCEQNLNHDAMYWYRQDPGQGLRLIYYSQIVNDFQKGDIAEGYSVSREKKESFPLTVTSAQKNPTAFYLCASSIVPSGGPYEQYFGPGTRLTVT.

The chain is built from TRBV18 and TRBJ2-3; 7 bases match TRBD2. The CDR3 totals 16 residues. J lost 2 bases, V lost 2 bases, and 7 bases had no gene match. Germline values: CDR1 KGHSH, CDR2 LQKENI. CDR3 DNA sequence: TGTGCCAGCTCACCAGGCCTACTAGCGTCCACAGATACGCAGTATTTT. Protein sequence: CASSPGLLASTDTQYF.

The J gene is TRBJ2-1, the V gene TRBV6-1, with 10 bases identical to TRBD2. CDR1 is MNHNS, CDR2 SASEGT, per germline. The CDR3 contains 20 residues. Germline trimming cut 0 bases from V and 1 base from J; bases unmatched to any gene: 12. CDR3 DNA sequence: TGTGCCAGCAGTGAAGCGTCCACTAGCGGGGTAAATAGGTCCTACAATGAGCAGTTCTTC. It is translated as CASSEASTSGVNRSYNEQFF.